Given below is one TCR beta chain in context. No antigen is known for it. No base quality values were provided; no much bigger clone lies one nucleotide off. The data derive from a study of blood T cell repertoires in COVID-19 (dated by TCRdb to 2018 to 2020). For the study in its entirety: Samples from collaborators originated in the United States, Italy and Spain and spanned both the acute and convalescent phases of COVID-19. The prospective study material was composed of cDNA or gDNA derived from T cells, B-cell-depleted T cells, or PBMCs. Subjects who had been exposed to COVID-19, were actively infected with it, or had recovered from it provided the deeply sampled blood TCRbeta repertoires that made up the dataset. A freely available public database, intended as a resource for researchers studying the immune response to SARS-CoV-2, is where the repertoires were released. The samples were drawn from two sources: the first 160 participants of the ongoing ImmuneRACE study, and approximately 1,300 subjects contributed by 6 global collaborators. Nearly every sample came with metadata listing a de-identified subject ID, COVID-19 status, age in years and sex. HLA class I and class II types, where available, came from metadata supplied by the sample provider rather than from assay-based typing.

TCRbeta CDR3 regions were amplified from genomic DNA by means of the immunoSEQ Assay, a bias-controlled multiplex PCR. In the paper's pipeline: Within the assay, amplification of reference gene primers was used to estimate how many nucleated cells each sample contained. Sequence reads were collapsed and filtered to measure the absolute abundance of every unique TCRbeta CDR3 rearrangement. For each sample, productive Simpson clonality was calculated as the square root of Simpson's diversity index over productive rearrangements. As stored in TCRdb, this immuneACCESS dataset retains in-frame rearrangements with V and J assigned. A fraction of the clones does not appear; measured against another copy, unresolved V genes explain less than half of the discrepancy, and the remainder lacks a known reason. D and trimming come from the DNA, and the V and J calls and clone size come from that table. In this sample the table shows 370,000 or so clones, roughly four fifths of which occur a single time. The ten largest clonotypes hold 1.1% of the sample.

Taken from cysteine to phenylalanine, the CDR3 has 13 residues. Only the CDR3 DNA is retained, 39 bases long and in frame from the first base. Cut back by 4 bases and 7 bases, the V and J ends lie 15 bases apart. The germline V gene specifies SGHRS as CDR1 and YFSETQ as CDR2. Each collaborating institution followed its own protocols to collect whole blood in K2EDTA tubes. For TCRbeta analysis, collaborators shipped samples as frozen whole blood, isolated PBMCs, or DNA extracted from either of those sample types. The full study reports these points: Clinical and demographic metadata were provided uncurated, with the amount varying by source and participant.

This clonotype was obtained from a human donor with acute or convalescent COVID-19. The donor label of this sample is uncertain. The sequencing input was peripheral blood. The rearrangement joined TRBV5-1 to TRBJ2-7, with TRBD1 tentatively as D gene (5 bases match). The nucleotides are TGCGCCAGCAGCAGGGGCCTTGTCATAGAGCAGTACTTC. This encodes CASSRGLVIEQYF.